The 24 T cell receptor beta chains presented below share a single source sample, sequenced in a study of post-analysis software for immune sequencing data. For these TCRs, the target antigens are not known. General study points: Roughly five TRBV segments appeared more often in patients than in controls, and TRBV5-6, TRBV5-1 and TRBV20-1 were among these.

Built from TCR beta cDNA, the libraries had unique molecular identifiers in them. Via MiXCR, TCRdb re-called the PCR reads, giving one row per CDR3 protein. The table shows under 650,000 distinct CDR3 sequences, with about 40% occurring only once. Sequences were obtained from blood. These receptors were obtained from a girl aged 10-17 years with multiple sclerosis.

This clonotype came up many times. Here the CDR3 DNA reads TGTGCCAGCAGTTACGGGGATACGCAGTATTTT. Translated: CASSYGDTQYF. V usage is TRBV6-5 and J usage is TRBJ2-3, with D unresolved. The germline V and J ends were trimmed by 2 bases and 6 bases, with 3 bases remaining between them. There are 11 residues in the CDR3. CDR1 is MNHEY, CDR2 SVGAGI, per germline.

CDR3 in amino acids: CAITGTSPNTGELFF. CDR3 coding DNA: TGTGCCATCACCGGGACTAGCCCTAACACCGGGGAGCTGTTTTTT. V and J are TRBV10-3 and TRBJ2-2; 9 bases are shared with TRBD2. V lost 7 bases and J lost 2; bases outside the gene matches: 5. The germline CDR1 and CDR2 sequences are ENHRY and SYGVKD. This CDR3 is 15 amino acids long.

The V gene is TRBV5-1, the J gene TRBJ2-7; 9 positions agree with TRBD1. This CDR3 contains 14 residues. Germline lookup yields CDR1 SGHRS and CDR2 YFSETQ. The junction had 9 bases not matched to a gene; V was cut back by 4 bases and J by 7 bases. CDR3 sequence (DNA): TGCGCCAGCAGCCTGGACAGGGGATCGTTAGAGCAGTACTTC. Amino acid sequence: CASSLDRGSLEQYF.

This clonotype has only one observation. The gene calls are TRBV28 and TRBJ2-7; the match to TRBD2 covers 13 bases. CDR1 MDHEN and CDR2 SYDVKM come from the germline V gene. The junction had 3 bases not matched to a gene; V was cut back by 2 bases and J by 2 bases. CDR3 length: 16 amino acids. This chain's CDR3 is CASSLNGLAGAYEQYF. The DNA of the CDR3 is TGTGCCAGCAGTTTAAACGGACTAGCGGGAGCCTACGAGCAGTACTTC.

The chain's CDR3 is CASRSDRESGYTF. The CDR3 bases are TGTGCCAGCAGAAGCGACAGGGAGAGTGGCTACACCTTC. The chain is built from TRBV27 and TRBJ1-2, with 7 positions matching TRBD1. This CDR3 has 13 residues. Germline V gene lookup returns CDR1 MNHEY and CDR2 SMNVEV (reference sequence). The ends lost 6 bases at V and 7 bases at J; junction bases unmatched: 8.

The CDR3 spells CASSPPGGASTDGYTF. For the CDR3, the DNA is TGTGCCAGCAGCCCCCCGGGCGGGGCCTCTACTGATGGCTACACCTTC. The gene calls are TRBV7-6 and TRBJ1-2; tentatively, D is TRBD1 (5 bases). The CDR3 runs to 16 residues. Trimming removed 5 bases from V and 6 bases from J, with 22 bases in between. Germline V CDR1 and CDR2: SGHVS, FNYEAQ.

The sample holds a few counts of this clonotype. V usage is TRBV7-2 and J usage is TRBJ2-1; weak D call: TRBD2 (5 bases). V gave up 5 bases and J gave up 4 bases, with 15 bases separating them. CDR3 size: 15 residues. In germline, CDR1 is SGHTA, CDR2 FQGNSA. Written as DNA, the CDR3 is TGTGCCAGCAGCCCAAGAGGAGGATTTTACAATGAGCAGTTCTTC. Protein sequence: CASSPRGGFYNEQFF.

The chain uses TRBV20-1 and TRBJ2-3; no clear D gene. The CDR3 is made up of 14 amino acids. Germline-derived CDR1 and CDR2 are DFQATT and SNEGSKA (reference sequence). With 3 bases removed from V and 6 bases from J, the gap between germline ends came to 16 bases. The CDR3, as DNA: TGCAGTGCTAGGGGTCACTCAGGTTGGGATACGCAGTATTTT. Translation gives CSARGHSGWDTQYF.

This clonotype was detected only a few times. The V call is TRBV20-1, the J call TRBJ2-1; 7 nucleotides align to TRBD1. This CDR3 spans 14 amino acids. Germline CDR1 is DFQATT and CDR2 is SNEGSKA (reference sequence). V trimming: 6 bases; J trimming: 4 bases; junction bases outside the gene matches: 9. CDR3 bases: TGCAGTGCCATGGAACAGGGGACGTACAATGAGCAGTTCTTC. Amino acid sequence: CSAMEQGTYNEQFF.

The chain carries TRBV5-1 and TRBJ2-1, with 8 bases identical to TRBD1. Germline loops: CDR1 SGHRS, CDR2 YFSETQ. The CDR3 has 15 residues. V dropped 3 bases and J dropped 5; count of bases not matched to a gene: 7. CDR3: CASSSALQGDNEQFF. The DNA of the CDR3 is TGCGCCAGCAGCTCGGCCTTACAGGGGGACAATGAGCAGTTCTTC.

This chain joins TRBV5-6 and TRBJ1-5; D not resolved. There are 15 residues in the CDR3. With 2 bases removed from V and 0 bases from J, the gap between germline ends came to 9 bases. Germline CDR1 and CDR2: SGHDT and YYEEEE. CDR3 residues: CASSFKVYSNQPQHF. CDR3 coding DNA: TGTGCCAGCAGCTTTAAGGTTTATAGCAATCAGCCCCAGCATTTT. Looking up the rest from reference TRBV5-6 and TRBJ1-5 gives the full variable domain: DAGVTQSPTHLIKTRGQQVTLRCSPKSGHDTVSWYQQALGQGPQFIFQYYEEEERQRGNFPDRFSGHQFPNYSSELNVNALLLGDSALYLCASSFKVYSNQPQHFGDGTRLSIL.

This clonotype was counted a few times. The genes are TRBV9 and TRBJ1-2; 8 nucleotides line up with TRBD1. This CDR3 is built from 15 residues. J lost 3 bases, V lost 3 bases, and 7 bases had no gene match. CDR1 and CDR2 from the germline V gene are SGDLS and YYNGEE. CDR3 sequence (DNA): TGTGCCAGCAGCGGGCGACAGGGGAGCGACTATGGCTACACCTTC. It is translated as CASSGRQGSDYGYTF.

The rearrangement uses TRBV12-3 or TRBV12-4 and TRBJ2-1, with D possibly being TRBD2 (5 bases). The CDR3 has 13 residues. V lost 6 bases and J 12 bases, leaving 18 bases between the germline ends. CDR3: CASRSREIGVQFF. CDR3 nucleotides: TGTGCCAGCAGGAGCCGGGAAATCGGTGTGCAGTTCTTC.

Of note for this clonotype: The junction and the germline gene differ at one end; a read error may be behind it. The chain uses TRBV12-3 or TRBV12-4 and TRBJ2-4; D is ambiguous. Matching the DNA end better, TRBJ2-5 makes the J call doubtful. CDR3 length: 14 residues. The CDR3 sequence is CACSNRSSLRTQYF. In DNA, the CDR3 is TGTGCCTGCAGTAATCGGAGCTCCCTGAGGACCCAGTACTTC.

The table lists this clonotype with a few counts. V and J are TRBV11-2 and TRBJ2-3; TRBD2 matches 7 bases. This CDR3 contains 16 residues. In germline, CDR1 is SGHAT, CDR2 FQNNGV. V lost 5 bases, J lost 2 bases, and 10 bases stayed unmatched. The chain's CDR3 is CASSLRLAPDTDTQYF. DNA for the CDR3: TGTGCCAGCAGCCTTCGACTAGCACCGGACACAGATACGCAGTATTTT.

The chain combines TRBV9 with TRBJ2-7; 13 positions match TRBD2. The trim removed 7 bases at V and 1 base at J, leaving 8 bases unmatched. The CDR3 has 16 amino acids. Germline values: CDR1 SGDLS, CDR2 YYNGEE. DNA for the CDR3: TGTGCCAGCGGCCCTAGGACTAGCGGGAGATCCTACGAGCAGTACTTC. Translated, it gives CASGPRTSGRSYEQYF.

This clonotype came up a few times. CDR3 sequence reads: CSATEEAGANTDTQYF. The DNA for the CDR3 is TGCAGTGCTACAGAAGAAGCGGGGGCTAACACAGATACGCAGTATTTT. V and J are TRBV20-1 and TRBJ2-3; 8 bases are shared with TRBD2. Per the germline V gene, CDR1 is DFQATT and CDR2 is SNEGSKA (reference sequence). V lost 4 bases to trimming and J lost 2 bases; unmatched junction nucleotides: 11. This CDR3 has 16 residues.

The chain employs TRBV5-1 and TRBJ2-4; 7 bases match TRBD2. The DNA end lines up better with TRBJ2-7; the J call may be wrong. Germline-derived CDR1 and CDR2 are SGHRS and YFSETQ. This CDR3 spans 15 amino acids. In DNA form, the CDR3 reads TGCGCCAGCAGCTTGGCCGGGGGGACCTTGGGCGAGCAGTACTTC. As protein: CASSLAGGTLGEQYF.

The chain links TRBV4-1 to TRBJ2-4, with D unclear. From germline, CDR1 is MGHRA and CDR2 YSYEKL. With 1 base removed from V and 4 bases from J, the gap between germline ends came to 8 bases. This CDR3 comprises 14 residues. Here the CDR3 reads CASSQVGQKNIQYF. Here the CDR3 DNA reads TGCGCCAGCAGCCAAGTCGGGCAGAAAAACATTCAGTACTTC.

The DNA of the CDR3 is TGCGCCAGCAGCTCGGGGGAGGAATCACCCCTCCACTTT. It codes for CASSSGEESPLHF. The chain has TRBV5-1 and TRBJ1-6, with D possibly TRBD1 on 5 matching bases. CDR3 size: 13 residues. V lost 3 bases and J lost 10, with 11 bases in between. Germline V gives CDR1 SGHRS, CDR2 YFSETQ.

As regards this clonotype: The germline gene is not matched at one end of the junction; a read error may be the cause. This chain connects TRBV10-3 to TRBJ1-2; D is possibly TRBD1 (5 bases). The CDR3 runs 18 residues. The germline V gene has CDR1 ENHRY and CDR2 SYGVKD. In DNA, the CDR3 is TGTGCCCTCAGTGAGTCGGTGAGGGACCTGCGTGCTAACTATGGCTACACCTTC. It yields the protein CALSESVRDLRANYGYTF.

In this sample, this clonotype turned up a few times. The chain combines TRBV30 with TRBJ1-2; 10 bases agree with TRBD1. CDR3 size: 14 residues. V shed 1 base, J shed 7 bases, and the junction held 6 bases outside the gene matches. The germline gives CDR1 GTSNPN, CDR2 SVGIG (reference sequence). The CDR3 coding sequence is TGTGCCTGGAGTGCCACAGACAGGGGGCTTGGCTACACCTTC. Translated: CAWSATDRGLGYTF. The full variable domain, its missing parts supplied by reference TRBV30 and TRBJ1-2, is SQTIHQWPATLVQPVGSPLSLECTVEGTSNPNLYWYRQAAGRGLQLLFYSVGIGQISSEVPQNLSASRPQDRQFILSSKKLLLSDSGFYLCAWSATDRGLGYTFGSGTRLTVV.

The chain couples TRBV27 to TRBJ2-7; weak D call: TRBD2 (6 bases). The closer fit of TRBJ2-5 to the DNA end suggests the J call may be wrong. Looked up from germline, CDR1 is MNHEY and CDR2 is SMNVEV (reference sequence). CDR3 length: 14 amino acids. The CDR3 is CASGPGTHGETQYF. Written as DNA, the CDR3 is TGTGCCAGCGGACCGGGGACTCACGGGGAGACCCAGTACTTC.

V gene TRBV29-1 combines with J gene TRBJ2-1; D is possibly TRBD2 (7 bases). V lost 5 bases and J lost 2, with 10 bases in between. CDR3 length equals 13 residues. Germline V gene lookup returns CDR1 SQVTM and CDR2 ANQGSEA. CDR3 nucleotides: TGCAGCGTTACAGGGAGGGCCTACAATGAGCAGTTCTTC. Protein sequence: CSVTGRAYNEQFF.